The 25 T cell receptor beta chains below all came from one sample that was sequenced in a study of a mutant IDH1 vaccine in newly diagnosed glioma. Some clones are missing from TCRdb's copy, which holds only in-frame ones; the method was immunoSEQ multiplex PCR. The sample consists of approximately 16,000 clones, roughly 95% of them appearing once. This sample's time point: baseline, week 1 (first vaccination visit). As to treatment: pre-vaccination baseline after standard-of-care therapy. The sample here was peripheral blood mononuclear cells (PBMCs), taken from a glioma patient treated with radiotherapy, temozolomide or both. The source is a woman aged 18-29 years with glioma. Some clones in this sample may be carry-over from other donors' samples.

The DNA of the CDR3 is TGCAGCGTGACAGGGAGGGGCACTGAAGCTTTCTTT. It is translated as CSVTGRGTEAFF. The chain recombines TRBV29-1 with TRBJ1-1; 7 positions match TRBD1. Per germline, CDR1 SQVTM and CDR2 ANQGSEA. The CDR3 length is 12 residues. The ends lost 6 bases at V and 4 bases at J; junction bases unmatched: 5.

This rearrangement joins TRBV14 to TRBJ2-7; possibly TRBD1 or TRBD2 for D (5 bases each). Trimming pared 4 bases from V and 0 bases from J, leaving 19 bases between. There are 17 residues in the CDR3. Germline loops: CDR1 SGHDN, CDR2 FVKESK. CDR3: CASSPYLWGSSSYEQYF. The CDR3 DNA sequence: TGTGCCAGCAGCCCTTATTTGTGGGGGAGTAGCTCCTACGAGCAGTACTTC.

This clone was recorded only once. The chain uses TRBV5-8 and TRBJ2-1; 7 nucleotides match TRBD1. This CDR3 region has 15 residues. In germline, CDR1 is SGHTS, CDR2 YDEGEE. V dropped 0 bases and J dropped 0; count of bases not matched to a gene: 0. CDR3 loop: CASSLGDSSYNEQFF. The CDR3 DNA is TGTGCCAGCAGCTTGGGGGACAGCTCCTACAATGAGCAGTTCTTC. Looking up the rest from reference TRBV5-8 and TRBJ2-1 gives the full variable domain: EAGVTQSPTHLIKTRGQQATLRCSPISGHTSVYWYQQALGLGLQFLLWYDEGEERNRGNFPPRFSGRQFPNYSSELNVNALELEDSALYLCASSLGDSSYNEQFFGPGTRLTVL.

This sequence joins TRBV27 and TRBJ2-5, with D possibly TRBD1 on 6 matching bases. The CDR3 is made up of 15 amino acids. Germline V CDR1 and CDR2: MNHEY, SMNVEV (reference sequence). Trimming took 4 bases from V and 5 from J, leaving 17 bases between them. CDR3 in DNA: TGTGCCAGCAGTTCCAGGGGCCGCTTTAGGGAGACCCAGTACTTC. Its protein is CASSSRGRFRETQYF.

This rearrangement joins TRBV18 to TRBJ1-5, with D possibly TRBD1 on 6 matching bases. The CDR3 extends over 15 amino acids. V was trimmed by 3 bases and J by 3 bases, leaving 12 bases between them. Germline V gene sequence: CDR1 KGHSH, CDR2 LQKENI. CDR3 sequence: CASSPLKGVNQPQHF. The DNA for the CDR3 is TGTGCCAGCTCACCCCTCAAGGGGGTCAATCAGCCCCAGCATTTT.

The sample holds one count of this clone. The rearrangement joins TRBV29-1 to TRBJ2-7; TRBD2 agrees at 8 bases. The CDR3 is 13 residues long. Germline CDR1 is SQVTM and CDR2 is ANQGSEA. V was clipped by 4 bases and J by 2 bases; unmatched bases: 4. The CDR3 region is CSVVERGTYEQYF. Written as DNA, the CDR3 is TGCAGCGTTGTGGAGCGGGGGACCTACGAGCAGTACTTC.

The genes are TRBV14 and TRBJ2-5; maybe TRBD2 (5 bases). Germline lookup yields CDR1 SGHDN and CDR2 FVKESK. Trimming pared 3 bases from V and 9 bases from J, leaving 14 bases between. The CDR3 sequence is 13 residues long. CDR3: CASSQPEPAAQYF. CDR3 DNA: TGTGCCAGCAGCCAGCCAGAGCCAGCGGCCCAGTACTTC.

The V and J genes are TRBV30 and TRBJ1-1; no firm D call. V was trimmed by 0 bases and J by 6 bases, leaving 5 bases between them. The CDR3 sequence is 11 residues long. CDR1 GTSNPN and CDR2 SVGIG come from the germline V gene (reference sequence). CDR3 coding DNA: TGTGCCTGGAGTGTATCCCCTGAAGCTTTCTTT. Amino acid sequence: CAWSVSPEAFF.

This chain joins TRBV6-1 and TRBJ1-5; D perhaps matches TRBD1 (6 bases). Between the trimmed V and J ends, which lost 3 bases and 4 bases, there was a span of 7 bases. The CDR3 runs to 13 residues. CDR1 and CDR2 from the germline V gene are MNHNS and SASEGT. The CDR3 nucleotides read TGTGCCAGCAGTGATCAGGGGAATCAGCCCCAGCATTTT. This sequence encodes CASSDQGNQPQHF.

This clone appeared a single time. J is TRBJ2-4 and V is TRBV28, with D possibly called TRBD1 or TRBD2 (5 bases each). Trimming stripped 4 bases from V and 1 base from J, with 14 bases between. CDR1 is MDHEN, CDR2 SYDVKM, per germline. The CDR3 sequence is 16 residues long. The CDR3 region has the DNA TGTGCCAGCAGTTCCCCGGGGACCTTGGCCAAAAACATTCAGTACTTC. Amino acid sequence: CASSSPGTLAKNIQYF.

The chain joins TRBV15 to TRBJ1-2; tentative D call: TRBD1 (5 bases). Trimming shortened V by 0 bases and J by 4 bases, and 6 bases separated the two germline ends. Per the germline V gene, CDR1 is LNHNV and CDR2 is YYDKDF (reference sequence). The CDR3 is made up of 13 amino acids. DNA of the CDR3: TGTGCCACCAGCAGAGATCAGGGCTATGGCTACACCTTC. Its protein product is CATSRDQGYGYTF.

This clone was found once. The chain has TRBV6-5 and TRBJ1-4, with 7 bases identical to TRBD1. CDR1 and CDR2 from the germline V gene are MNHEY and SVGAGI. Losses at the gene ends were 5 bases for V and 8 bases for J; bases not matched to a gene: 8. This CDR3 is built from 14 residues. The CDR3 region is CASSPDRVGEKLFF. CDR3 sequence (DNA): TGTGCCAGCAGTCCCGACAGGGTTGGAGAAAAACTGTTTTTT.

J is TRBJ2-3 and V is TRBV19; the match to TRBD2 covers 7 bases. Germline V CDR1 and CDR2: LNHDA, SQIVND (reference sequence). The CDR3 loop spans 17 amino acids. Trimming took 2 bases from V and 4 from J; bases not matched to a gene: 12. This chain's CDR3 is CASSIRLAAELPDTQYF. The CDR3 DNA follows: TGTGCCAGTAGTATACGGCTAGCGGCGGAATTGCCAGATACGCAGTATTTT.

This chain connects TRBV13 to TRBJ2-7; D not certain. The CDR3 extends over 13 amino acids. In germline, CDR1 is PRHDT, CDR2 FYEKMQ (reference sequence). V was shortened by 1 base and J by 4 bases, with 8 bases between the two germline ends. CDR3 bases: TGTGCCAGCAGCTTAGAAGGTCTTTACGAGCAGTACTTC. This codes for CASSLEGLYEQYF.

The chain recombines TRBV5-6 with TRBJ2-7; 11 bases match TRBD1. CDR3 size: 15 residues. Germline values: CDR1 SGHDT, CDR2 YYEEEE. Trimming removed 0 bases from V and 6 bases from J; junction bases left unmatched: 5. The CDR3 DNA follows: TGTGCCAGCAGCTTGGCCGGGACAGGGGGAGGCGAGCAGTACTTC. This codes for CASSLAGTGGGEQYF.

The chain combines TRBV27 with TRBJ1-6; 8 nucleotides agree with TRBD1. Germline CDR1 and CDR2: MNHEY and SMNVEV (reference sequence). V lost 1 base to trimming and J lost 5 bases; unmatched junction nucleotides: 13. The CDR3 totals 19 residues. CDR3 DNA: TGTGCCAGCAGTTTATTATCGGGAGGCAGGGGGCCACATAATTCACCCCTCCACTTT. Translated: CASSLLSGGRGPHNSPLHF.

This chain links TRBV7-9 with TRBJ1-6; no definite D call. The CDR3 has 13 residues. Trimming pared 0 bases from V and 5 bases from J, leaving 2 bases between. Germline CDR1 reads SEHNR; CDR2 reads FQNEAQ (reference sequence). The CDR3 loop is CASSLADNSPLHF. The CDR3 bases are TGTGCCAGCAGCTTAGCAGATAATTCACCCCTCCACTTT.

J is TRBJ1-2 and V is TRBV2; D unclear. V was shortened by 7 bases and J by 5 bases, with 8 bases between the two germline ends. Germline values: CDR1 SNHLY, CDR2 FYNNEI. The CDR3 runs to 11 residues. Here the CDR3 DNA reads TGTGCCAGCACGCGGGTGTATGGCTACACCTTC. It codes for CASTRVYGYTF.

This chain's CDR3 is CASSLATKNYGYTF. The CDR3 nucleotides are TGTGCCAGCAGCTTGGCGACAAAGAACTATGGCTACACCTTC. The chain links TRBV7-9 to TRBJ1-2; D gene unclear. Per the germline V gene, CDR1 is SEHNR and CDR2 is FQNEAQ (reference sequence). CDR3 length: 14 amino acids. Trimming took 3 bases from V and 2 from J, leaving 10 bases between them.

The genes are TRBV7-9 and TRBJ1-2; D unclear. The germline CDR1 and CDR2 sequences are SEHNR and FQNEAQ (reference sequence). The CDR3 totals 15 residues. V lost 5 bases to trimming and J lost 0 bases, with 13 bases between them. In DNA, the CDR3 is TGTGCCAGCAGCCCCCCGACCAATACTAACTATGGCTACACCTTC. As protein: CASSPPTNTNYGYTF. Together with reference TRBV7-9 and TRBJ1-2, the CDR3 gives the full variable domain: DTGVSQNPRHKITKRGQNVTFRCDPISEHNRLYWYRQTLGQGPEFLTYFQNEAQLEKSRLLSDRFSAERPKGSFSTLEIQRTEQGDSAMYLCASSPPTNTNYGYTFGSGTRLTVV.

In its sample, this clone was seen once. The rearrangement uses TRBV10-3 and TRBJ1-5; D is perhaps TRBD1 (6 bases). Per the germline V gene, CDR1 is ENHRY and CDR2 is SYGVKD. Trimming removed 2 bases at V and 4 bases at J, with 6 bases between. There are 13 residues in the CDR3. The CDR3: CAISEDRNQPQHF. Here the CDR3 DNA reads TGTGCCATCAGTGAGGACAGGAATCAGCCCCAGCATTTT.

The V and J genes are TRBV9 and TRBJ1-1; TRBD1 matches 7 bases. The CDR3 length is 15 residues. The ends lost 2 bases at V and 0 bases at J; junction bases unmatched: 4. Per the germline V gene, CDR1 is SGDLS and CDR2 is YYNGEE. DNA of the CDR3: TGTGCCAGCAGCGTGGGACAGACTATGAACACTGAAGCTTTCTTT. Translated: CASSVGQTMNTEAFF.

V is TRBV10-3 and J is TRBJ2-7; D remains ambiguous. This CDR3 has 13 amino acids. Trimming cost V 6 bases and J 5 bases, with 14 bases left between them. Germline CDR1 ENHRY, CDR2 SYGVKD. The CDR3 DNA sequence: TGTGCCATCAGCGCAGGCCCTGGGAACGAGCAGTACTTC. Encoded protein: CAISAGPGNEQYF.

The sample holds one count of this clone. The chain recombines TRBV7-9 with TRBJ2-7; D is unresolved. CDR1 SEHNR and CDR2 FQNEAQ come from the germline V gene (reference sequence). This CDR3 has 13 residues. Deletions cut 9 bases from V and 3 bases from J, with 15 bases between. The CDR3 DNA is TGTGCCAGACGAGACACAAAAAACTACGAGCAGTACTTC. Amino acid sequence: CARRDTKNYEQYF.

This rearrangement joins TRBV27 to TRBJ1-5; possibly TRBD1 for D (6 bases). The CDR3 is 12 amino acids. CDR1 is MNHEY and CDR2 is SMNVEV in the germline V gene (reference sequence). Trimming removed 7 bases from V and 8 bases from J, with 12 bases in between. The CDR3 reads CASKGVKEPQHF. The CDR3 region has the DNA TGTGCCAGCAAGGGGGTTAAGGAGCCCCAGCATTTT.